This entry lists 30 T cell receptor beta chains sequenced from one sample in a study of regulatory T cells in long-lasting Graves disease. For TCR beta, libraries came from iRepertoire HTBI primers and Arm-PCR of CDR3 regions. TCRdb passed the multiplex PCR reads through MiXCR, listing each CDR3 protein once. In the table there are 540,000 or so distinct CDR3 sequences, roughly 14% of which are singletons. The time point is: newly diagnosed GD, antithyroid drugs for less than 3 months. Scientists built the TCR library using RNA that was extracted from PBMCs. This sample was shared with a second study, whose subject was T cells in Graves' hyperthyroidism and ophthalmopathy.

The sequencing used peripheral blood mononuclear cells (PBMCs), collected at new diagnosis, from a patient treated with antithyroid drugs. The origin of the receptors is a young man with Graves disease.

This sequence joins TRBV5-6 and TRBJ1-2, with 8 nucleotides matching TRBD1. V lost 0 bases and J lost 3; bases outside the gene matches: 10. The CDR3 has 17 residues. Looked up from germline, CDR1 is SGHDT and CDR2 is YYEEEE. The CDR3 sequence is CASSLVGQELLHYGYTF. The DNA for the CDR3 is TGTGCCAGCAGCTTGGTGGGACAGGAGCTACTTCACTATGGCTACACCTTC.

In its sample, this clonotype was seen a few times. A single base separates this from a much larger clone, so it may be a read error. Given the absence of the conserved phenylalanine or tryptophan at the CDR3 end, a read error is likely. The chain carries TRBV14 and TRBJ2-7, with 8 nucleotides matching TRBD2. The CDR3 has 16 residues. Trimming took 2 bases from V and 3 from J; bases not matched to a gene: 9. CDR1 is SGHDN and CDR2 is FVKESK in the germline V gene. The CDR3 region is CASSQKPLAGNYEQYL. In nucleotides, the CDR3 is TGTGCCAGCAGCCAAAAGCCCCTAGCGGGCAACTACGAGCAGTACCTC.

This clonotype turned up a few times. The chain has TRBV2 and TRBJ2-6; 10 nucleotides agree with TRBD1. Unmatched junction bases numbered 2, after V lost 6 bases and J lost 0 bases. Germline CDR1 reads SNHLY; CDR2 reads FYNNEI. The CDR3 sequence is 16 residues long. The CDR3 spells CASRDRGNSGANVLTF. The CDR3 DNA reads TGTGCCAGCAGGGACAGGGGGAACTCTGGGGCCAACGTCCTGACTTTC.

In the case of this clonotype: A much larger clone sits a single nucleotide away, making a read error possible. The chain combines TRBV15 with TRBJ1-2, with D tentatively TRBD1 (6 bases). CDR1 and CDR2 from the germline V gene are LNHNV and YYDKDF (reference sequence). V was pared by 8 bases and J by 4 bases, with 14 bases between. The CDR3 sequence is 13 residues long. The CDR3 DNA is TGTGCCACCGGCCGGGACACGCTCTATGGCTACACCTTC. It encodes CATGRDTLYGYTF.

This clonotype has a count of ten or more. The V and J genes are TRBV6-2 or TRBV6-3 and TRBJ2-1, with 10 nucleotides matching TRBD2. This CDR3 has 16 amino acids. V dropped 5 bases and J dropped 2; count of bases not matched to a gene: 6. Germline V gene sequence: CDR1 MNHEY, CDR2 SVGEGT. CDR3: CASSKRLAGAYNEQFF. The CDR3 region has the DNA TGTGCCAGCAGTAAGCGACTAGCGGGTGCCTACAATGAGCAGTTCTTC.

This clonotype came up many times. The DNA for the CDR3 is TGCAGTGCCCTCACACTAGCGGGGGAAGAGACCCAGTACTTC. This sequence encodes CSALTLAGEETQYF. The rearrangement joins TRBV20-1 to TRBJ2-5, with 11 bases matching TRBD2. The germline V gene encodes CDR1 DFQATT and CDR2 SNEGSKA (reference sequence). The V gene end was trimmed by 6 bases and the J gene end by 3 bases; junction bases not matched to a gene: 6. There are 14 residues in the CDR3.

This clonotype has more than one count but fewer than ten. The chain combines TRBV7-2 with TRBJ2-2; 11 positions match TRBD2. Unmatched junction bases numbered 14, after V lost 5 bases and J lost 6 bases. This CDR3 has 18 residues. The germline V gene has CDR1 SGHTA and CDR2 FQGNSA. CDR3 nucleotides: TGTGCCAGCAGCCTAAGCGGGCTAGCGGGAGGCGGGTCCGGGGAGCTGTTTTTT. Translation gives CASSLSGLAGGGSGELFF.

This chain uses TRBV15 with TRBJ2-4; 9 nucleotides line up with TRBD1. V dropped 5 bases and J dropped 8; count of bases not matched to a gene: 16. Germline values: CDR1 LNHNV, CDR2 YYDKDF (reference sequence). There are 17 residues in the CDR3. CDR3 bases: TGTGCCACCAGCTCCCCGGACAGGGGCTTTTTGTCCGACATTCAGTACTTC. It yields the protein CATSSPDRGFLSDIQYF. The variable domain in full, completed from reference TRBV15 and TRBJ2-4, reads DAMVIQNPRYQVTQFGKPVTLSCSQTLNHNVMYWYQQKSSQAPKLLFHYYDKDFNNEADTPDNFQSRRPNTSFCFLDIRSPGLGDTAMYLCATSSPDRGFLSDIQYFGAGTRLSVL.

Ten or more counts support this clonotype. The chain is built from TRBV12-3 or TRBV12-4 and TRBJ2-1; maybe TRBD1 (5 bases). The CDR3 extends over 15 amino acids. Trimming took off 3 bases at V and 3 bases at J, with 12 bases between the two ends. The CDR3: CASSFQGRFYNEQFF. The CDR3 DNA reads TGTGCCAGCAGTTTCCAGGGCAGGTTCTACAATGAGCAGTTCTTC.

This clonotype occurred many times. This chain uses TRBV11-2 with TRBJ2-1; D not certain. V lost 3 bases to trimming and J lost 6 bases, with 15 bases between them. Germline CDR1 is SGHAT and CDR2 is FQNNGV. This CDR3 is built from 15 residues. This CDR3 is CASSLLVGLGNEQFF. The CDR3 DNA is TGTGCCAGCAGCTTGCTGGTTGGTTTGGGCAATGAGCAGTTCTTC.

This clonotype was counted many times. The rearrangement links TRBV18 to TRBJ2-3; no clear D gene. From germline, CDR1 is KGHSH and CDR2 LQKENI. Trimming cost V 3 bases and J 1 base, with 11 bases left between them. CDR3 length equals 15 residues. DNA of the CDR3: TGTGCCAGCTCACCTCAAGGGTCGGGCACAGATACGCAGTATTTT. Protein sequence: CASSPQGSGTDTQYF.

The rearrangement joins TRBV5-1 to TRBJ2-7; TRBD1 matches 8 bases. Germline CDR1 SGHRS, CDR2 YFSETQ. J lost 2 bases, V lost 4 bases, and 8 bases had no gene match. The CDR3 totals 15 residues. The CDR3 nucleotides are TGCGCCAGCAGCCCTAGGACAGGGACCACCTACGAGCAGTACTTC. Protein sequence: CASSPRTGTTYEQYF.

On this clonotype itself: A read error may account for a junction end that differs from germline. This chain connects TRBV5-1 to TRBJ2-5; no firm D call. Germline CDR1 SGHRS, CDR2 YFSETQ. The CDR3 is made up of 15 amino acids. The CDR3 DNA is TGTGCCAGCAGCTCGACCCCGATGGGTCAGGAGACCCAGTACTTC. Translating gives CASSSTPMGQETQYF.

This clonotype appeared once. This clone may be a read error of a much larger clone one base away. This chain connects TRBV6-1 to TRBJ2-5; possible D gene TRBD1, 5 bases. The CDR3 extends over 14 amino acids. Germline CDR1 MNHNS, CDR2 SASEGT. V was clipped by 2 bases and J by 5 bases, with 12 bases between them. The CDR3 region is CASSEPQGMETQYF. DNA of the CDR3: TGTGCCAGCAGTGAACCTCAGGGTATGGAGACCCAGTACTTC.

Remarks on this clonotype: As the CDR3 is not closed by the conserved phenylalanine or tryptophan, this likely results from a read error. The V and J genes are TRBV12-3 or TRBV12-4 and TRBJ2-5; D is uncertain. Trimming removed 3 bases at V and 1 base at J, with 0 bases between. The CDR3 covers 11 residues. CDR3 nucleotide sequence: TGTGCCAGCAGTTTCCAAGAGACCCAGTACCTC. This codes for CASSFQETQYL.

The rearrangement joins TRBV5-6 to TRBJ1-2; perhaps TRBD1 as D (6 bases). The length of the CDR3 is 12 residues. The germline V gene has CDR1 SGHDT and CDR2 YYEEEE. V gave up 0 bases and J gave up 9 bases, with 9 bases separating them. CDR3 bases: TGTGCCAGCAGCTTGGCCCAGGGGAGCTACACCTTC. Residues: CASSLAQGSYTF.

This clonotype has ten or more counts. The CDR3 nucleotides are TGTGCCACCAGCACCCGGGACAGGATTTTAAATCAGCCCCAGCATTTT. Its protein product is CATSTRDRILNQPQHF. The chain links TRBV15 to TRBJ1-5; 8 bases agree with TRBD1. This CDR3 contains 16 residues. Germline V gene sequence: CDR1 LNHNV, CDR2 YYDKDF (reference sequence). The V gene end was trimmed by 4 bases and the J gene end by 4 bases; junction bases not matched to a gene: 9.

A note on this clonotype: A much larger clone lies one base from this, so it may be a read error. The chain is built from TRBV13 and TRBJ1-4; 9 bases agree with TRBD1. The germline CDR1 and CDR2 sequences are PRHDT and FYEKMQ (reference sequence). The CDR3 consists of 14 residues. Here the CDR3 reads CASSSDRGAEKLLF. CDR3 bases: TGTGCCAGCAGCTCGGACAGGGGCGCCGAAAAACTGCTTTTT.

This clonotype was seen at least ten times. The V gene is TRBV29-1, the J gene TRBJ2-1; TRBD1 matches 7 bases. V lost 7 bases to trimming and J lost 4 bases; unmatched junction nucleotides: 4. Germline V CDR1 and CDR2: SQVTM, ANQGSEA. This CDR3 is built from 12 residues. The CDR3 DNA sequence: TGCAGCGCGGGGACAGTTTACAATGAGCAGTTCTTC. Its translation is CSAGTVYNEQFF.

The chain joins TRBV19 to TRBJ2-1; TRBD1 aligns across 8 bases. Germline CDR1 reads LNHDA; CDR2 reads SQIVND (reference sequence). The CDR3 length is 16 residues. The V segment lost 4 bases and the J segment 0 bases; nucleotides outside the gene matches: 5. CDR3 sequence: CASSKGQVSSYNEQFF. The CDR3 DNA reads as TGTGCCAGTAGTAAGGGACAGGTTAGCTCCTACAATGAGCAGTTCTTC.

This clonotype occurred many times. V usage is TRBV11-2 and J usage is TRBJ1-1, with D unresolved. Trimming stripped 8 bases from V and 0 bases from J, with 16 bases between. This CDR3 contains 15 residues. Per the germline V gene, CDR1 is SGHAT and CDR2 is FQNNGV. Written as DNA, the CDR3 is TGTGCCAGCTTGTTGACGGTTAACCTGAACACTGAAGCTTTCTTT. Its translation: CASLLTVNLNTEAFF.

At least ten counts were recorded for this clonotype. CDR3 sequence reads: CASGPHRGDYGYTF. Written as DNA, the CDR3 is TGTGCCAGCGGTCCCCATCGGGGTGACTATGGCTACACCTTC. This chain joins TRBV27 and TRBJ1-2, with unresolved D. This CDR3 is 14 amino acids long. The V gene's germline CDR1 is MNHEY and CDR2 SMNVEV (reference sequence). V lost 8 bases to trimming and J lost 3 bases, with 16 bases between them.

This clonotype appeared many times. The chain combines TRBV6-2 or TRBV6-3 with TRBJ2-1; 14 nucleotides agree with TRBD2. The germline V gene encodes CDR1 MNHEY and CDR2 SVGEGT. The CDR3 consists of 15 residues. V shed 6 bases, J shed 9 bases, and the junction held 7 bases outside the gene matches. DNA for the CDR3: TGTGCCAGCAGCGCAGGACTAGCGGGAGGATTTGAGCAGTTCTTC. It is translated as CASSAGLAGGFEQFF.

The chain has TRBV6-5 and TRBJ2-1; 7 bases align to TRBD2. This CDR3 contains 14 residues. The J segment lost 8 bases and the V segment lost 3 bases, leaving 7 bases of the junction unmatched. The germline V gene encodes CDR1 MNHEY and CDR2 SVGAGI. The CDR3 protein is CASSYQRERDEQFF. The CDR3 DNA is TGTGCCAGCAGTTATCAGCGGGAACGCGATGAGCAGTTCTTC.

This clonotype was observed a few times. The chain has TRBV20-1 and TRBJ1-1; D remains unclear. Germline V lookup: CDR1 DFQATT, CDR2 SNEGSKA (reference sequence). V dropped 3 bases and J dropped 0 bases, with 14 bases sitting between them. This CDR3 is built from 15 residues. The chain's CDR3 is CSARVLGGMNTEAFF. The CDR3, as DNA: TGCAGTGCTAGGGTATTAGGAGGGATGAACACTGAAGCTTTCTTT.

The table lists this clonotype with many counts. This chain connects TRBV12-3 or TRBV12-4 to TRBJ2-3; D is unclear. V was cut by 10 bases and J by 1 base, with 15 bases left in between. The CDR3 spans 14 residues. Written as DNA, the CDR3 is TGTGCCATTAGGCCGATAACCCGCACAGATACGCAGTATTTT. This translates into CAIRPITRTDTQYF.

This clonotype showed up many times. The genes are TRBV12-3 or TRBV12-4 and TRBJ2-5; no reliable D call. The CDR3 totals 18 residues. Trimming left V 1 base short and J 0 bases short, with 18 bases between. Here the CDR3 reads CASSLGALIGSYQETQYF. The DNA for the CDR3 is TGTGCCAGCAGTTTAGGTGCGCTAATCGGGTCGTACCAAGAGACCCAGTACTTC.

There are many counts of this clonotype. The V call is TRBV19, the J call TRBJ2-2, with 7 bases fitting TRBD2. From germline, CDR1 is LNHDA and CDR2 SQIVND (reference sequence). This CDR3 has 16 amino acids. The V segment lost 5 bases and the J segment 6 bases; nucleotides outside the gene matches: 12. The chain's CDR3 is CASSSTSGTTAGELFF. The DNA of the CDR3 is TGTGCCAGTAGTTCCACCTCCGGGACTACGGCCGGGGAGCTGTTTTTT.

In its sample, this clonotype was seen a few times. The V and J genes are TRBV2 and TRBJ2-7; D possibly corresponds to TRBD2 (7 bases). The CDR3 covers 18 residues. Trimming stripped 6 bases from V and 1 base from J, with 25 bases between. Per the germline V gene, CDR1 is SNHLY and CDR2 is FYNNEI. The CDR3 DNA sequence: TGTGCCAGCAGCTTGGGGGGGGAGTGGGGGCCCCTTTCCTACGAGCAGTACTTC. Amino acid sequence: CASSLGGEWGPLSYEQYF.

This chain uses TRBV7-9 with TRBJ1-2; D unresolved. This CDR3 is 14 amino acids long. V lost 1 base, J lost 8 bases, and 14 bases lay in between. Germline CDR1 and CDR2: SEHNR and FQNEAQ (reference sequence). The CDR3 DNA reads TGTGCCAGCAGCTTAGGTCCGGACCGCCTAGGCTACACCTTC. This encodes CASSLGPDRLGYTF.